This T cell receptor beta chain appears in the sequencing data of a study of cytomegalovirus exposure and HLA in healthy donors (dated by TCRdb to about 2017). The study in broad terms: An earlier analysis of some 620 of the donors reported roughly 300 Gb of sequence data and 95 million to 120 million unique TCR beta sequences obtained from around 170 million T cells. An early release that covered several hundred HLA-typed donors contained approximately 300 gigabases of sequencing data and roughly 84 million unique TCR sequences. Of the 398 genotyped donors, 75% to 85% were placed in the genetic ancestry cluster associated with self-reported Caucasian donors. The study aimed to test whether signatures of past pathogen exposure could be identified by cataloging public T cell receptors. The T cell repertoires of around 730 subjects were profiled by immunosequencing and related to cytomegalovirus serostatus. Along with the roughly 610-subject first cohort, a separate validation cohort of approximately 110 different subjects was used. High-throughput TCR immunosequencing, statistical association of individual TCRs with disease status, and machine learning were combined to predict cytomegalovirus infection status. A later analysis re-analyzed previously published TCR beta repertoires from 660 or so donors and added high-resolution HLA genotyping to study TCR occurrence patterns. In the later analysis, no new phenotypic data were used to find candidate immune exposures; instead, reliance was placed on TCR beta sequences and their occurrence across donors. To decide whether each TCR beta V gene segment behaved as functional or pseudogenic, an earlier analysis of several hundred of the donors relied on high-throughput TCR beta sequencing. Donor age, sex, ethnicity and CMV serostatus were compiled alongside the repertoire data. In a later genetic analysis, genome-wide SNP genotypes for about 55% of the roughly 700 donors were used, and that subset was treated as a discovery cohort. All discovery cohort repertoires had been generated on a single sequencing platform. Class I and class II HLA loci were covered by the typing at four-digit resolution. The number of typed donors differed by locus: roughly 629-640 for A, B, C, DRB1 and DQB1; approximately 520 for DQA1; 600 to 610 for DPA1; and roughly 490 for DPB1. Four or five DR-DQ haplotypes were treated as single units for association and clustering because of strong linkage in the cohort. On average, roughly 250,000 unique TCR beta nucleotide sequences were sequenced per donor among 300 to 500 genotyped donors of the cohort, with roughly 18% of those sequences being non-productive.

Concerning this clone: The specificity of this receptor is unknown. An end of the junction does not agree with germline; a read error may underlie this.

The cohort consisted of 670 or so healthy bone marrow donors. At the time of sampling, all cohort members were nominally healthy, though unrecorded immune exposures were likely present. The donor tested CMV seronegative, placing the donor among the approximately 360 seronegative members of the cohort. Every donor gave a peripheral blood sample, and the peripheral blood mononuclear cells from that sample were used for TCR beta sequencing. Genomic DNA was extracted from the blood cell samples with the Qiagen DNeasy Blood Extraction Kit. Inclusive of the bounding cysteine and phenylalanine, the CDR3 is 15 residues long. Only the CDR3 DNA stays, 45 bases, in frame from base 1. CDR1 and CDR2, per the germline V gene, are SGHRS and YFSETQ. Libraries came from the immunoSEQ multiplex PCR assay. The multiplex PCR relied on a mix of 60 forward primers for TCR Vbeta segments and 13 reverse primers for TCR Jbeta segments. The CDR3 region of rearranged TCR beta genes was amplified from genomic DNA with a multiplex PCR assay. Amplified TCR beta libraries were sequenced as 87-base-pair reads on the Illumina HiSeq System. The published analysis was carried out like this. Across the roughly 640 repertoires, a later analysis counted 80 million or so unique TCR beta chains, roughly 11 million of which were shared by at least two donors. A nearest-neighbor algorithm error-corrected the raw reads and collapsed the reads into unique sequences, merging closely related sequences to remove PCR and sequencing errors. Alignment of CDR3 sequences to IMGT reference sequences was used to assign V, D and J gene segments. For a sequence to be retained, a match of at least six nucleotides was required to both a V gene segment and a J gene segment. A rearrangement counted as productive if the CDR3 had no stop codons and remained in frame with V and J, and every other rearrangement counted as non-productive. CDR3 was defined by IMGT convention, running from the second conserved V-encoded cysteine to the conserved J-encoded phenylalanine. The earlier analysis of about 620 of the donors excluded sequences that lacked an unambiguous match to a single V gene segment. In an earlier analysis of approximately 590 of the donors, a V segment was called functional when productive rearrangements were above 56.7%, and segregating when the standard deviation between donors exceeded 5%. A statistical classification framework was built to diagnose cytomegalovirus status from the catalog of TCR beta chain sequences. V and J gene assignment, in a later analysis, came from comparing TCR nucleotide sequences with IMGT/GENE-DB human TR gene sequences. In a later analysis, CDR3 sequences and most-parsimonious VDJ recombination scenarios were assigned using the TCRdist pipeline. In a later analysis, every TCR beta chain was defined by the combination of its CDR3 amino acid sequence and its V-gene family, and reads without a unique V-gene family were dropped. To address suspected cross-contamination and a sequencing artifact, a later analysis removed around 590 highly shared, low-generation-probability nucleotide sequences. A later analysis calculated a clonal expansion index for each public chain from normalized within-repertoire ranks of inferred template counts. In a later analysis, generation probabilities were computed using a VDJ recombination model fitted to out-of-frame rearrangements, and the results were checked against IGoR. In a later analysis, TCR-TCR, TCR-HLA and TCR-CMV co-occurrence was scored with hypergeometric tests, and a repertoire-size bias correction was applied to TCR pairs. False discovery rates were estimated in a later analysis by permuting HLA or CMV assignments 20 times. In a later analysis, co-occurring TCRs were grouped using DBSCAN, and TCRdist sequence similarity was added for clustering within HLA-allele-positive subsets. Co-occurrence clustering excluded repertoires with fewer than 30,000 or more than 120,000 public chains, plus five with anomalous nucleotide sharing. TCRdb's version of the immuneACCESS table is confined to in-frame rearrangements and falls short of the full clone set. An unresolved V gene accounts for under half of the shortfall where checked; the remainder is of unknown origin. V and J calls and clone size are those listed in that table; D and trimming were worked out from the DNA. The sample's table lists a count of 110,000 to 150,000 clones. The ten largest account for 0.8% to 1% of the sample.

Study-level results and caveats: Presence/absence analyses assumed roughly uniform sequencing depth across donors, an assumption that may not hold. Only TCR beta chains were sequenced in this cohort, and the absence of alpha or paired-chain data limited detectable features. Cytomegalovirus status was reported to be diagnosed by the classifier with high specificity and sensitivity in both the original and validation cohorts. Strong co-occurrence of HLA alleles, especially DR and DQ, made assigning TCR associations to individual alleles difficult. Because the 87-base-pair reads could not distinguish some IMGT-functional V segments, including TRBV6-2 and TRBV6-3, those segments were excluded. In a later analysis, most CMV-associated TCR beta chains were found to appear HLA-restricted, with HLA associations seemingly driven largely by CMV exposure. According to a later analysis, TCR association rates differed among HLA loci, with DRB1 alleles showing the most associated TCRs and HLA-C alleles showing the fewest. In an earlier analysis of a few hundred of the donors, most TCR beta V segments were observed in productive rearrangements about 87% or about 30% of the time, broadly matching IMGT annotations. A later genetic analysis reported fewer N-insertions in productive TCRs among donors in an Asian-associated ancestry cluster than the roughly 650-donor mean. CMV serostatus was the only immune exposure information available for the cohort. A further reported finding was that TCR beta sequences accurately predicted the HLA-A and HLA-B alleles for most subjects in the first cohort. Because HLA typing was missing for some donors at each locus, association tests included only the typed subset. According to the authors, the approach could potentially be generalized to other disease states and immunological phenotypes. In a later analysis, HLA-associated TCR beta chains were found to be more clonally expanded and to have lower generation probabilities than equally common non-associated chains. A later analysis reported that several top co-occurrence clusters appeared linked to parvovirus B19, influenza, CMV and Epstein-Barr virus. A total of about 180 TCR beta chains were listed by the study as associated with cytomegalovirus. The sequencing pipeline was judged likely to have produced a cluster of highly shared sequence variants as a technical artifact. The earlier analysis of fewer than 750 of the donors excluded approximately 17 rarely observed V segments, including chromosome 9 orphons, because counts were too low. Correlated functional status among segregating V segments might be attributable to linkage disequilibrium, but an unknown experimental factor could not be ruled out. V-gene and J-gene trimming of TCR beta chains was associated with a missense DCLRE1C variant in a later genetic analysis, and the association was replicated in an independent cohort. While some public TCRs were present in many individuals, most TCR sequences turned up only very rarely across donors. At a false discovery rate of 0.05, a later analysis linked 15,000 to 20,000 TCR beta sequences to specific HLA alleles. Three of the identified cytomegalovirus-associated TCR beta chains were confirmed in vitro to be specific for cytomegalovirus antigens.

This receptor chain uses TRBV5-1 and TRBJ1-4; tentative D gene TRBD1, with 5 bases matching. The origin of this receptor is a male donor in good health and CMV-seronegative. Material for sequencing was PBMCs. The CDR3 protein sequence reads: CASSLRAGTSEKLFF. The DNA sequence follows: TGCGCCAGCAGCTTGAGAGCGGGGACTAGTGAAAAACTGTTTTTT.